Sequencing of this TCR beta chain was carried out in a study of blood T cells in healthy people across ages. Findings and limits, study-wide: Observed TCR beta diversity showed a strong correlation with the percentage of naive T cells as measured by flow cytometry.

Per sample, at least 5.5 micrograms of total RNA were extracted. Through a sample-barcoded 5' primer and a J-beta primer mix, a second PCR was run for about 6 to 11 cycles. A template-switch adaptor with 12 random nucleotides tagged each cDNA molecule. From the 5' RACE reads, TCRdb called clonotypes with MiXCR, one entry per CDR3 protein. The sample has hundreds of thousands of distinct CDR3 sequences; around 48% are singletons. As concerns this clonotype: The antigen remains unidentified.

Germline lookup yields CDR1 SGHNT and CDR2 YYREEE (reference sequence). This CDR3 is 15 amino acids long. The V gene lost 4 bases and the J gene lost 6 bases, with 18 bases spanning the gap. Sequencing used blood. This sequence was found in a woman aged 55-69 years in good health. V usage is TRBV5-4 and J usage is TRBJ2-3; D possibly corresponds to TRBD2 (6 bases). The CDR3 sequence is CASSLDGGRVDTQYF. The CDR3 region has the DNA TGTGCCAGCAGCCTAGACGGGGGACGAGTGGATACGCAGTATTTT.